What follows are 8 T cell receptor beta chains derived from one specimen sequenced in a study of CD8+ T cells in alopecia areata. Reverse transcription of extracted RNA yielded cDNA, which provided the sequencing template. Libraries were prepared by immunoSEQ multiplex PCR; TCRdb keeps only in-frame clonotypes and omits some of them. This sample has about 280,000 clones, with roughly 60% found just once. As to treatment: oral pan-JAK inhibitor, 5-10 mg twice daily. The sample in question was CD4+ T cells sorted from blood, obtained at week 24, from a patient treated with tofacitinib. The receptors come from a human donor with alopecia areata.

This clone was detected once. V is TRBV7-9 and J is TRBJ2-7, with a possible D match to TRBD1 (6 bases). V was trimmed by 3 bases and J by 5 bases, leaving 14 bases between them. CDR3 length: 14 amino acids. Germline assignment: CDR1 SEHNR and CDR2 FQNEAQ (reference sequence). The CDR3 loop is CASSFRTAENEQYF. The CDR3, as DNA: TGTGCCAGCAGCTTCAGGACAGCCGAGAACGAGCAGTACTTC.

The V gene is TRBV4-1, the J gene TRBJ2-3; 7 positions agree with TRBD2. Germline V gene lookup returns CDR1 MGHRA and CDR2 YSYEKL. This CDR3 region has 16 residues. V gave up 1 base and J gave up 6 bases; unmatched junction bases: 10. CDR3 in amino acids: CASSQGYGGSPDTQYF. Here the CDR3 DNA reads TGCGCCAGCAGCCAAGGGTACGGGGGGTCCCCGGATACGCAGTATTTT.

This chain joins TRBV30 and TRBJ1-1; TRBD1 is a possible D gene (5 bases). V dropped 7 bases and J dropped 3 bases, with 12 bases sitting between them. Germline assignment: CDR1 GTSNPN and CDR2 SVGIG (reference sequence). The CDR3 is 12 residues long. Written as DNA, the CDR3 is TGTGCCTTTGACAGACCTTACACTGAAGCTTTCTTT. As protein: CAFDRPYTEAFF.

The J gene is TRBJ2-7, the V gene TRBV30; tentative D call: TRBD1 (6 bases). Germline-derived CDR1 and CDR2 are GTSNPN and SVGIG (reference sequence). The V gene lost 1 base and the J gene lost 2 bases, with 6 bases spanning the gap. The CDR3 is 12 amino acids. The CDR3 nucleotides read TGTGCCTGGAGTGCAGGGGCCTACGAGCAGTACTTC. Encoded protein: CAWSAGAYEQYF.

The chain is built from TRBV15 and TRBJ1-1; 9 bases fit TRBD1. The CDR3 has 17 residues. Germline loops: CDR1 LNHNV, CDR2 YYDKDF (reference sequence). J lost 1 base, V lost 0 bases, and 6 bases had no gene match. The chain's CDR3 is CATSRDPTGGSNTEAFF. The DNA for the CDR3 is TGTGCCACCAGCAGAGATCCAACAGGGGGCTCGAACACTGAAGCTTTCTTT.

The gene calls are TRBV13 and TRBJ1-2; D remains unclear. This CDR3 is built from 15 residues. V was pared by 0 bases and J by 4 bases, with 12 bases between. CDR1 PRHDT and CDR2 FYEKMQ come from the germline V gene (reference sequence). The CDR3, as DNA: TGTGCCAGCAGCTTAGGTGGCAGACGCATCTATGGCTACACCTTC. Translation: CASSLGGRRIYGYTF.

The chain combines TRBV4-3 with TRBJ2-3; D may be TRBD1 (6 bases). Germline V gives CDR1 LGHNA, CDR2 YSLEER. V lost 6 bases to trimming and J lost 0 bases, with 10 bases between them. The CDR3 has 14 residues. CDR3 sequence reads: CASRGDISTDTQYF. CDR3 coding DNA: TGCGCCAGCAGAGGGGACATTAGCACAGATACGCAGTATTTT.

Of note for this clone: Other DNA sequences in this specimen translate into the identical CDR3. The chain joins TRBV6-5 to TRBJ2-7, with 8 positions matching TRBD1. CDR3 length: 12 residues. J lost 4 bases, V lost 6 bases, and 2 bases had no gene match. The germline CDR1 and CDR2 sequences are MNHEY and SVGAGI. The chain's CDR3 is CASSRTGYEQYF. The DNA of the CDR3 is TGTGCCAGCAGCCGGACAGGGTACGAGCAGTACTTC.